A single sample gave rise to the 27 T cell receptor beta chains below, sequenced in a study of technical replicates of blood from several donors. Method: immunoSEQ multiplex PCR; TCRdb's copy keeps in-frame clones and lacks some. The sample records about 83,000 clones, about 94% being singletons. Sample: T cells isolated from PBMCs. Receptors were obtained from a human donor in good health.

The gene calls are TRBV2 and TRBJ2-7; unclear D gene. The CDR3 is 13 amino acids. Germline CDR1 is SNHLY and CDR2 is FYNNEI. V shed 3 bases and J shed 6 bases, with 12 bases lying between them. CDR3 sequence (DNA): TGTGCCAGCAGTGAGCCCTTTAGAATCGAGCAGTACTTC. Translation gives CASSEPFRIEQYF.

V usage is TRBV30 and J usage is TRBJ2-3; D remains unclear. V lost 3 bases to trimming and J lost 0 bases, with 7 bases between them. The V gene's germline CDR1 is GTSNPN and CDR2 SVGIG (reference sequence). The CDR3 is 13 amino acids. The CDR3 spells CAWSQASTDTQYF. In DNA form, the CDR3 reads TGTGCCTGGAGCCAGGCTAGCACAGATACGCAGTATTTT.

V is TRBV5-1 and J is TRBJ2-7; TRBD2 aligns across 11 bases. Germline CDR1 reads SGHRS; CDR2 reads YFSETQ. The V gene end was trimmed by 0 bases and the J gene end by 3 bases; junction bases not matched to a gene: 2. The CDR3 covers 15 residues. The CDR3: CASSLALAGGYEQYF. The CDR3 DNA follows: TGCGCCAGCAGCTTGGCTCTAGCGGGGGGCTACGAGCAGTACTTC. The full variable domain, its missing parts supplied by reference TRBV5-1 and TRBJ2-7, is KAGVTQTPRYLIKTRGQQVTLSCSPISGHRSVSWYQQTPGQGLQFLFEYFSETQRNKGNFPGRFSGRQFSNSRSEMNVSTLELGDSALYLCASSLALAGGYEQYFGPGTRLTVT.

V is TRBV4-2 and J is TRBJ1-1; no clear D gene. V dropped 1 base and J dropped 1 base, with 10 bases sitting between them. The CDR3 extends over 15 amino acids. Per the germline V gene, CDR1 is LGHNA and CDR2 is YNFKEQ. The CDR3 here is CASSQVGGRNTEAFF. The DNA of the CDR3 is TGTGCCAGCAGCCAAGTTGGTGGGAGGAACACTGAAGCTTTCTTT.

The chain joins TRBV5-1 to TRBJ2-3; D might be TRBD2 (5 bases). In germline, CDR1 is SGHRS, CDR2 YFSETQ. The V gene lost 0 bases and the J gene lost 5 bases, with 13 bases spanning the gap. The CDR3 is made up of 15 amino acids. The CDR3 sequence is CASSLVLGEGDTQYF. CDR3 nucleotide sequence: TGCGCCAGCAGCTTGGTTCTCGGTGAGGGAGATACGCAGTATTTT.

The chain links TRBV28 to TRBJ2-5, with D possibly matching TRBD1 (7 bases). The CDR3 has 17 residues. V gave up 3 bases and J gave up 5 bases, with 22 bases separating them. Germline-derived CDR1 and CDR2 are MDHEN and SYDVKM. The CDR3 DNA sequence: TGTGCCAGCAGTTTCCTTGGACAGGCCAGAGGGGGGGAGACCCAGTACTTC. Translating it yields CASSFLGQARGGETQYF.

The rearrangement uses TRBV23-1 and TRBJ2-7; weak D call: TRBD1 (6 bases). TRBV23-1 is an open reading frame, and its role is uncertain. The ends were cut back, 7 bases at V and 2 bases at J, with 12 bases in the middle. The CDR3 is 13 amino acids. CDR3 amino acids: CASTETGTYEQYF. The CDR3 DNA is TGCGCCAGCACAGAGACAGGAACCTACGAGCAGTACTTC.

The V gene is TRBV27, the J gene TRBJ2-5; D is perhaps TRBD1 (6 bases). This CDR3 spans 15 amino acids. V lost 3 bases and J lost 2, with 13 bases in between. Germline values: CDR1 MNHEY, CDR2 SMNVEV (reference sequence). CDR3 bases: TGTGCCAGCAGTTTGTCGCCAGGGGCACAAGAGACCCAGTACTTC. The encoded protein is CASSLSPGAQETQYF.

This sequence joins TRBV6-5 and TRBJ1-5; 7 bases line up with TRBD1. The CDR3 consists of 15 residues. Germline CDR1 is MNHEY and CDR2 is SVGAGI. J was trimmed by 4 bases and V by 0 bases; bases with no gene match: 3. Here the CDR3 DNA reads TGTGCCAGCAGTTACTCGGCCAGGGGGAATCAGCCCCAGCATTTT. Its translation is CASSYSARGNQPQHF.

The chain carries TRBV5-4 and TRBJ2-7; 12 bases are a match to TRBD2. The CDR3 has 15 amino acids. The ends lost 4 bases at V and 7 bases at J; junction bases unmatched: 9. The germline V gene has CDR1 SGHNT and CDR2 YYREEE (reference sequence). The CDR3 loop is CASSVASGRAGEQYF. CDR3 coding DNA: TGTGCCAGCAGCGTCGCTAGCGGGAGGGCCGGGGAGCAGTACTTC.

The CDR3 DNA follows: TGTGCCAGTAGTAAGACAGATCAAGAGACCCAGTACTTC. Its protein is CASSKTDQETQYF. The J gene is TRBJ2-5, the V gene TRBV19; tentatively, D is TRBD1 (5 bases). V lost 4 bases and J lost 2, with 8 bases in between. CDR1 is LNHDA, CDR2 SQIVND, per germline (reference sequence). CDR3 length: 13 residues.

The CDR3 protein is CASSWASPLLSAGEQYF. In DNA form, the CDR3 reads TGTGCCAGCAGCTGGGCGAGCCCTCTACTATCAGCGGGGGAGCAGTACTTC. The chain employs TRBV7-2 and TRBJ2-7, with 7 bases fitting TRBD2. CDR3 length: 17 residues. V shed 4 bases, J shed 7 bases, and the junction held 19 bases outside the gene matches. CDR1 and CDR2 from the germline V gene are SGHTA and FQGNSA.

This clone has only one observation. V gene TRBV9 combines with J gene TRBJ1-1; 7 nucleotides match TRBD1. J gave up 0 bases and V 3 bases, and 2 bases lay outside the gene matches. CDR3 length: 14 amino acids. Per germline, CDR1 SGDLS and CDR2 YYNGEE. CDR3 sequence: CASSAGQLNTEAFF. The DNA for the CDR3 is TGTGCCAGCAGCGCGGGACAGCTGAACACTGAAGCTTTCTTT.

The chain links TRBV5-4 to TRBJ1-2, with 8 bases fitting TRBD1. V lost 3 bases to trimming and J lost 7 bases; unmatched junction nucleotides: 8. The germline gives CDR1 SGHNT, CDR2 YYREEE (reference sequence). The CDR3 consists of 14 residues. In DNA form, the CDR3 reads TGTGCCAGCAGCTCCTTACAGGGGGAAAGTGGCTACACCTTC. Its protein is CASSSLQGESGYTF.

V and J are TRBV6-5 and TRBJ2-5; D is possibly TRBD2 (5 bases). Germline CDR1 MNHEY, CDR2 SVGAGI. Trimming cost V 6 bases and J 5 bases, with 16 bases left between them. The CDR3 has 14 amino acids. The CDR3 here is CASRAGGGGETQYF. The CDR3, as DNA: TGTGCCAGCAGGGCCGGAGGAGGCGGTGAGACCCAGTACTTC.

The chain has TRBV4-1 and TRBJ2-1; 10 bases line up with TRBD2. The CDR3 has 19 amino acids. The germline V gene has CDR1 MGHRA and CDR2 YSYEKL. J gave up 5 bases and V 0 bases, and 13 bases lay outside the gene matches. CDR3 in DNA: TGCGCCAGCAGCCAAGAGACCGGGACTAGCGATACGAGCGACAATGAGCAGTTCTTC. This sequence encodes CASSQETGTSDTSDNEQFF.

This chain links TRBV7-9 with TRBJ2-1; D gene uncertain. Germline V gives CDR1 SEHNR, CDR2 FQNEAQ (reference sequence). There are 13 residues in the CDR3. The V gene lost 1 base and the J gene lost 4 bases, with 5 bases spanning the gap. The CDR3 reads CASSLVGYNEQFF. In DNA form, the CDR3 reads TGTGCCAGCAGCTTAGTCGGTTACAATGAGCAGTTCTTC.

The genes are TRBV2 and TRBJ1-4; D is possibly TRBD1 (5 bases). In germline, CDR1 is SNHLY, CDR2 FYNNEI. V was trimmed by 3 bases and J by 7 bases, leaving 18 bases between them. This CDR3 spans 16 amino acids. The CDR3 DNA sequence: TGTGCCAGCAGTGATAGGAAGGAGGGGCCGTTTGAAAAACTGTTTTTT. Amino acids: CASSDRKEGPFEKLFF.

The chain uses TRBV6-1 and TRBJ1-1; 7 nucleotides align to TRBD1. Germline values: CDR1 MNHNS, CDR2 SASEGT. Germline trimming cut 8 bases from V and 4 bases from J; bases unmatched to any gene: 7. The CDR3 contains 13 residues. CDR3: CASGTGASTEAFF. The DNA of the CDR3 is TGTGCCAGCGGAACAGGGGCAAGCACTGAAGCTTTCTTT.

This chain uses TRBV4-1 with TRBJ1-5, with 7 bases fitting TRBD1. Per germline, CDR1 MGHRA and CDR2 YSYEKL. The CDR3 has 13 residues. V lost 6 bases, J lost 11 bases, and 10 bases stayed unmatched. As DNA, the CDR3 is TGCGCCAGCAGTCGGACAGGTTCCCTCACCCAGCATTTT. This gives the protein CASSRTGSLTQHF.

J is TRBJ2-5 and V is TRBV4-1; D may be TRBD2 (6 bases). Trimming stripped 4 bases from V and 1 base from J, with 22 bases between. CDR1 is MGHRA and CDR2 is YSYEKL in the germline V gene. The CDR3 consists of 18 residues. The CDR3 reads CASSPTTRAGIIQETQYF. Written as DNA, the CDR3 is TGCGCCAGCAGCCCAACGACTAGGGCGGGTATTATCCAAGAGACCCAGTACTTC.

The V gene is TRBV19, the J gene TRBJ1-4; the match to TRBD1 covers 7 bases. Per germline, CDR1 LNHDA and CDR2 SQIVND (reference sequence). V shed 7 bases, J shed 8 bases, and the junction held 7 bases outside the gene matches. CDR3 length equals 13 residues. DNA of the CDR3: TGTGCCAGTACTCGACAGGGTGTCGAAAAACTGTTTTTT. Residues: CASTRQGVEKLFF.

V and J are TRBV27 and TRBJ1-1, with 7 bases that match TRBD1. There are 11 residues in the CDR3. CDR1 and CDR2 (germline): MNHEY, SMNVEV (reference sequence). Trimming at V came to 8 bases and at J to 5 bases, leaving 2 bases not matched to a gene. The CDR3 bases are TGTGCCAGCTACAGGGGAACTGAAGCTTTCTTT. Protein: CASYRGTEAFF.

The CDR3: CAISLPSDSDEQFF. The DNA of the CDR3 is TGTGCCATCAGTCTGCCCTCTGATAGCGATGAGCAGTTCTTC. The chain is built from TRBV10-3 and TRBJ2-1; weak D call: TRBD2 (5 bases). CDR1 and CDR2 from the germline V gene are ENHRY and SYGVKD. V lost 5 bases to trimming and J lost 8 bases, with 16 bases between them. The CDR3 totals 14 residues.

The CDR3 spells CASSRASGSEQYF. CDR3 nucleotides: TGTGCCAGTAGTAGGGCTAGCGGGAGTGAGCAGTACTTC. The gene calls are TRBV19 and TRBJ2-7; TRBD2 aligns across 10 bases. Germline V gene lookup returns CDR1 LNHDA and CDR2 SQIVND (reference sequence). Trimming took 4 bases from V and 7 from J; bases not matched to a gene: 4. The CDR3 consists of 13 residues.

This clone was counted only a few times. V and J are TRBV9 and TRBJ1-1; no clear D. CDR1 SGDLS and CDR2 YYNGEE come from the germline V gene. The V end was cut by 0 bases, the J end by 1 base, with 7 bases between. The CDR3 is made up of 14 amino acids. Written as DNA, the CDR3 is TGTGCCAGCAGCGTAGGGGCCAGGAACACTGAAGCTTTCTTT. It specifies CASSVGARNTEAFF. Full variable domain (remainder filled in from reference TRBV9 and TRBJ1-1): DSGVTQTPKHLITATGQRVTLRCSPRSGDLSVYWYQQSLDQGLQFLIQYYNGEERAKGNILERFSAQQFPDLHSELNLSSLELGDSALYFCASSVGARNTEAFFGQGTRLTVV.

The chain uses TRBV29-1 and TRBJ2-1; the D is unclear. Trimming cost V 8 bases and J 12 bases, with 17 bases left between them. The CDR3 is 11 amino acids. CDR1 is SQVTM and CDR2 is ANQGSEA in the germline V gene. Written as DNA, the CDR3 is TGCAGCTTGACCCGAGGAAATTGGCAGTTCTTC. Protein product: CSLTRGNWQFF.